The rows below give T cell receptor beta chains drawn from one sample of a study of post-analysis software for immune sequencing data. TCRdb called the PCR reads again in MiXCR, with one record for every CDR3 protein. The sample consists of fewer than 600,000 distinct CDR3 sequences, around 40% of them appearing once. Sample: blood. These receptors all come from a girl under 18 with multiple sclerosis. The CDR3 runs from the conserved cysteine through the conserved F or W. The D gene is left open where the match is weak. Clone size is given for some rows only: seen once, a few or many times, or a class if the clone is expanded.

once,TRBD2,TRBV29-1,TRBJ2-5,CSVEVTSGSVGKTQYF,TGCAGCGTTGAAGTAACTAGCGGGAGTGTCGGGAAGACCCAGTACTTC
NA,NA,TRBV20-1,TRBJ1-2,CSATGDRTYGYTF,TGCAGTGCTACAGGAGACAGGACCTATGGCTACACCTTC
NA,NA,TRBV7-2,TRBJ1-4,CASSLVQGVRNEKLYF,TGTGCCAGCAGCTTAGTCCAAGGAGTACGTAATGAAAAACTGTATTTT
few,NA,TRBV4-3,TRBJ2-5,CASSQEGQGKETQYF,TGCGCCAGCAGCCAAGAAGGTCAGGGAAAAGAGACCCAGTACTTC
few,NA,TRBV20-1,TRBJ2-7,CSARDSGAREQYF,TGCAGTGCTAGGGATTCGGGGGCGCGGGAGCAGTACTTC
NA,TRBD1,TRBV20-1,TRBJ1-2,CSATGTGSSYGYTF,TGCAGTGCTACCGGGACAGGGTCGTCCTATGGCTACACCTTC
NA,NA,TRBV28,TRBJ2-4,CASSLFLEETVPAKNIQYF,TGTGCCAGCAGTTTATTCTTGGAGGAGACAGTACCAGCCAAAAACATTCAGTACTTC
NA,TRBD2,TRBV20-1,TRBJ2-1,CSALEREGYNEQFF,TGCAGTGCCCTAGAGCGGGAGGGATACAATGAGCAGTTCTTC
NA,NA,TRBV20-1,TRBJ2-7,CSARPARDPQDEQYF,TGCAGTGCTAGACCGGCCAGGGACCCGCAGGACGAGCAGTACTTC
NA,TRBD1,TRBV29-1,TRBJ1-2,CSVAGTGGEYGYTF,TGCAGCGTTGCCGGGACAGGGGGTGAATATGGCTACACCTTC
NA,NA,TRBV12-3/TRBV12-4,TRBJ2-1,CASSLGRGLEQFF,TGTGCCAGCAGTTTAGGTCGGGGGCTTGAGCAGTTCTTC